Each of the 13 T cell receptor beta chains below was sequenced from the same sample in a study of T cells in Graves' hyperthyroidism and ophthalmopathy. From RNA transcripts, TCR beta CDR3 regions were amplified. The primer set for the first-round RT-PCR of the TCR CDR3 was HTBI. TCRdb re-analysed the multiplex PCR reads in MiXCR, keeping a single row per CDR3 protein. The data show approximately 420,000 distinct CDR3 sequences, about 15% seen once. The specimen sequenced was blood. Receptors originate from a woman aged 30 to 39 with Graves' hyperthyroidism.

The V call is TRBV4-1, the J call TRBJ2-7, with 11 bases lining up with TRBD2. CDR3 size: 17 residues. Per the germline V gene, CDR1 is MGHRA and CDR2 is YSYEKL. Trimming cost V 2 bases and J 2 bases; bases outside gene matches: 8. Here the CDR3 DNA reads TGCGCCAGCAGCCAACTAGACCAGACTAGCGGGGCCTACGAGCAGTACTTC. It encodes CASSQLDQTSGAYEQYF.

In this sample, this clonotype turned up many times. The chain couples TRBV12-3 or TRBV12-4 to TRBJ1-2; a possible D gene is TRBD1 (5 bases). CDR3 size: 15 residues. V was shortened by 7 bases and J by 3 bases, with 18 bases between the two germline ends. Written as DNA, the CDR3 is TGTGCCAGCAACTCTAACCGGGGGTTGGACTATGGCTACACCTTC. Amino acid sequence: CASNSNRGLDYGYTF.

This clonotype was counted many times. The CDR3 is CASRPAGNTDTQYF. The CDR3 DNA reads as TGTGCCAGCCGCCCGGCGGGGAACACAGATACGCAGTATTTT. The chain couples TRBV7-2 to TRBJ2-3, with D possibly matching TRBD2 (6 bases). The CDR3 sequence is 14 residues long. V lost 8 bases and J lost 2, with 14 bases in between. In germline, CDR1 is SGHTA, CDR2 FQGNSA.

Ten or more counts support this clonotype. The chain joins TRBV2 to TRBJ2-7; D is undetermined. The germline V gene has CDR1 SNHLY and CDR2 FYNNEI. This CDR3 comprises 13 residues. Trimming took 6 bases from V and 1 from J, leaving 10 bases between them. Written as DNA, the CDR3 is TGTGCCAGCAGACCGGACGGGTCCTACGAGCAGTACTTC. This codes for CASRPDGSYEQYF.

This clonotype was observed at least ten times. V usage is TRBV11-2 and J usage is TRBJ2-5; no reliable D call. Trimming removed 5 bases from V and 1 base from J, with 17 bases in between. Germline assignment: CDR1 SGHAT and CDR2 FQNNGV. This CDR3 region has 16 residues. As DNA, the CDR3 is TGTGCCAGCAGCCTGGGCAACGTGGGCCCCCAAGAGACCCAGTACTTC. It is translated as CASSLGNVGPQETQYF.

This clonotype was counted a few times. This chain joins TRBV3-1 and TRBJ2-7, with TRBD2 matching 10 bases. J lost 0 bases, V lost 2 bases, and 25 bases had no gene match. Germline lookup yields CDR1 LGHDT and CDR2 YNNKEL (reference sequence). The CDR3 spans 23 residues. The CDR3 bases are TGTGCCAGCAGCCAAAGGCTCGTAATACCGGGACTAGCGAAAACCCGGAGCTCCTACGAGCAGTACTTC. Residues: CASSQRLVIPGLAKTRSSYEQYF.

In this sample, this clonotype turned up many times. This chain uses TRBV7-8 with TRBJ2-7; 7 bases match TRBD1. The CDR3 sequence is 14 residues long. V lost 1 base, J lost 2 bases, and 2 bases stayed unmatched. Germline CDR1 and CDR2: SGHVS and FQNEAQ. CDR3 bases: TGTGCCAGCAGCTTAGTAGGGGGCCCCTACGAGCAGTACTTC. Amino acids: CASSLVGGPYEQYF.

This clonotype was observed many times. V usage is TRBV20-1 and J usage is TRBJ2-7, with 15 positions matching TRBD2. The CDR3 spans 17 residues. Germline values: CDR1 DFQATT, CDR2 SNEGSKA (reference sequence). The V segment lost 3 bases and the J segment 1 base; nucleotides outside the gene matches: 7. The DNA for the CDR3 is TGCAGTGCTAGGGGCGGGACTAGCGGGAGGTATTCCTACGAGCAGTACTTC. It specifies CSARGGTSGRYSYEQYF.

About this clonotype: The junction departs from the called germline gene at one end, perhaps through a read error. For the CDR3, the DNA is TGTGCCACCAGTTACCTAACAGGGAAGTTCGGAGCTTTCTTT. It specifies CATSYLTGKFGAFF. The chain carries TRBV6-5 and TRBJ1-1, with a possible D match to TRBD1 (6 bases). There are 14 residues in the CDR3. Germline-derived CDR1 and CDR2 are MNHEY and SVGAGI.

The sample holds a few counts of this clonotype. V gene TRBV28 combines with J gene TRBJ1-2; D not resolved. Germline V CDR1 and CDR2: MDHEN, SYDVKM. V gave up 5 bases and J gave up 8 bases, with 12 bases separating them. This CDR3 is 12 amino acids long. Written as DNA, the CDR3 is TGTGCCAGCAGTCTTTGGGAGGTGGGCTACACCTTC. This gives the protein CASSLWEVGYTF.

This clonotype was counted only a few times. The rearrangement links TRBV4-2 to TRBJ2-2; 12 nucleotides match TRBD2. Germline-derived CDR1 and CDR2 are LGHNA and YNFKEQ. CDR3 length: 16 amino acids. V shed 2 bases and J 5 bases; nucleotides not matched to a gene: 3. The CDR3 loop reads CASSQPSGRGTGELFF. For the CDR3, the DNA is TGTGCCAGCAGCCAACCTAGCGGGAGGGGGACCGGGGAGCTGTTTTTT.

This clonotype was seen only a few times. This rearrangement joins TRBV20-1 to TRBJ2-5, with 10 bases identical to TRBD2. V was clipped by 0 bases and J by 5 bases; unmatched bases: 6. The CDR3 loop spans 15 amino acids. The germline gives CDR1 DFQATT, CDR2 SNEGSKA (reference sequence). The CDR3 protein is CSARDAAGGPETQYF. In DNA form, the CDR3 reads TGCAGTGCTAGAGACGCAGCGGGAGGGCCTGAGACCCAGTACTTC.

Worth noting for this clonotype: This may be a read error, as it is one base from a much larger clone. The conserved closing phenylalanine or tryptophan is absent in this CDR3, likely reflecting a read error. V gene TRBV20-1 combines with J gene TRBJ2-3, with 8 nucleotides matching TRBD1. Germline-derived CDR1 and CDR2 are DFQATT and SNEGSKA (reference sequence). The CDR3 runs to 13 residues. Written as DNA, the CDR3 is TGCGCGTTCCAGGGGGCCGTCGCAGATACGCAGTATTCT. Encoded protein: CAFQGAVADTQYS.